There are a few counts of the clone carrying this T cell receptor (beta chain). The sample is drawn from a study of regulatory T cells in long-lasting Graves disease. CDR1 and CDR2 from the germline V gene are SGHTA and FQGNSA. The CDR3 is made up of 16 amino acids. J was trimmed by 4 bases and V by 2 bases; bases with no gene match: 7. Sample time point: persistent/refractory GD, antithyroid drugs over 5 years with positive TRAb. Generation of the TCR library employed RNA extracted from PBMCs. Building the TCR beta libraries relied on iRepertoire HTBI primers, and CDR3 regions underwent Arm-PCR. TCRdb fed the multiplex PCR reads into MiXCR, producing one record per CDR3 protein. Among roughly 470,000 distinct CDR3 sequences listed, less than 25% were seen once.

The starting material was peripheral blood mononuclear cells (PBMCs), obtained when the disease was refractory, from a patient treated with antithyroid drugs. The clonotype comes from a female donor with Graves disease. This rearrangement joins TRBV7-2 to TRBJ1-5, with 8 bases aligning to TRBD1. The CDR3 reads CASSLWQQGVNQPQHF. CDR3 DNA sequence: TGTGCCAGCAGCTTATGGCAACAGGGGGTTAATCAGCCCCAGCATTTT.